What follows is one T cell receptor beta chain and its context. The V gene's germline CDR1 is LGHNT and CDR2 FRNRAP. This CDR3 contains 14 residues. Between the trimmed V and J ends, which lost 3 bases and 0 bases, there was a span of 8 bases. These data come from a study of blood T cell repertoires in COVID-19. Study summary: Material from acute and convalescent COVID-19 was sourced from the United States, Italy and Spain. The cDNA or gDNA used as material had been derived from T cells, B-cell-depleted T cells, or PBMCs.

Sequencing was performed with immunoSEQ multiplex PCR; in TCRdb, only in-frame clones are kept and a portion is missing. This sample has more than 120,000 clones; approximately 89% occur once, and the top ten carry around 1.5%. This clonotype was sampled from a human donor in a cohort sampled during active COVID-19. V usage is TRBV12-5 and J usage is TRBJ1-1, with no clear D. Sequencing used peripheral blood. The CDR3: CASGLPDLNTEAFF. The CDR3 DNA sequence: TGTGCTAGTGGTTTACCAGACTTGAACACTGAAGCTTTCTTT.